A selection of T cell receptor beta chains follows, all from one sample in a study of brain T cells in children with intractable seizures. Some clones are missing from TCRdb's copy, which holds only in-frame ones; the method was immunoSEQ multiplex PCR. The sample yields 100,000 to 120,000 clones, under 95% seen once. The material sequenced was peripheral blood, taken at surgery. The receptors shown here come from a boy under three years old with hemimegalencephaly and intractable seizures. The CDR3 runs from the conserved cysteine through the conserved F or W. The order of the fields is V gene, D gene, clone size, CDR3 length, J gene, CDR3 protein, CDR3 DNA. The D gene is left open where the match is weak. Only some rows state a clone size, as once, few, many or a class for expanded clones.

TRBV2	TRBD2	NA	19	TRBJ2-3	CASARLPTSGRALPDTQYF	TGTGCCAGCGCACGACTACCGACTAGCGGGAGGGCCCTCCCAGATACGCAGTATTTT
TRBV7-6	TRBD1	NA	16	TRBJ1-5	CASSPIAGGGSQPQHF	TGTGCCAGCAGCCCCATTGCAGGGGGAGGAAGTCAGCCCCAGCATTTT
TRBV7-2	NA	once	14	TRBJ2-7	CASSPRQASLEQYF	TGTGCCAGCAGCCCCCGACAGGCCTCCTTGGAGCAGTACTTC
TRBV5-1	NA	NA	15	TRBJ2-3	CASSLSGLGPDTQYF	TGCGCCAGCAGCTTGTCGGGACTTGGCCCAGATACGCAGTATTTT
TRBV28	NA	NA	14	TRBJ2-7	CASSLGDASYEQYF	TGTGCCAGCAGTTTAGGGGATGCATCCTACGAGCAGTACTTC
TRBV27	NA	NA	14	TRBJ2-4	CASSYSPDKNIQYF	TGTGCCAGCAGTTATTCCCCGGACAAAAACATTCAGTACTTC
TRBV3-1/TRBV3-2	TRBD2	once	13	TRBJ2-1	CASGTSGTNEQFF	TGTGCCAGCGGGACTAGCGGGACGAATGAGCAGTTCTTC
TRBV2	NA	NA	15	TRBJ2-7	CASSETSSSTYEQYF	TGTGCCAGCAGTGAGACCTCTAGTTCCACCTACGAGCAGTACTTC
TRBV7-3	NA	NA	14	TRBJ2-1	CASSLIWSGDEQFF	TGTGCCAGCAGCTTAATCTGGTCCGGGGATGAGCAGTTCTTC
TRBV11-2	NA	NA	13	TRBJ1-2	CASSPQKNYGYTF	TGTGCCAGCAGCCCCCAAAAAAACTATGGCTACACCTTC
TRBV4-3	TRBD2	NA	18	TRBJ2-3	CASSQDSRLAVPTDTQYF	TGCGCCAGCAGCCAAGACTCGCGACTAGCAGTCCCCACAGATACGCAGTATTTT
TRBV19	NA	NA	17	TRBJ2-3	CASSIGRLFSFTDTQYF	TGTGCCAGTAGTATAGGCAGACTATTTTCTTTCACAGATACGCAGTATTTT
TRBV4-1	NA	NA	15	TRBJ1-2	CASSQVTAGNYGYTF	TGCGCCAGCAGCCAAGTAACAGCGGGAAACTATGGCTACACCTTC
TRBV6-5	NA	NA	14	TRBJ1-6	CASSPGPHNSPLHF	TGTGCCAGCAGCCCGGGACCTCATAATTCACCCCTCCACTTT
TRBV18	NA	NA	16	TRBJ2-5	CASSPLGAGGPETQYF	TGTGCCAGCTCACCTTTGGGGGCTGGGGGGCCAGAGACCCAGTACTTC
TRBV5-1	TRBD2	NA	12	TRBJ2-1	CASSVGLAEKFF	TGCGCCAGCAGCGTCGGACTAGCGGAAAAGTTCTTC
TRBV6-1	TRBD1	NA	17	TRBJ1-5	CASSDQGAPDGNQPQHF	TGTGCCAGCAGTGATCAGGGGGCGCCGGATGGCAATCAGCCCCAGCATTTT
TRBV24-1	NA	NA	11	TRBJ2-1	CATSSPAETFF	TGTGCCACCAGTAGTCCAGCGGAAACGTTCTTC
TRBV28	TRBD2	NA	15	TRBJ2-1	CASSIGSGRGDEQFF	TGTGCCAGCAGTATCGGAAGCGGGAGGGGTGATGAGCAGTTCTTC
TRBV5-4	TRBD1	NA	15	TRBJ2-5	CASSRPGQGQETQYF	TGTGCCAGCAGCCGGCCGGGACAGGGCCAAGAGACCCAGTACTTC
TRBV5-1	TRBD2	NA	16	TRBJ2-1	CASSYGLAGVYNEQFF	TGCGCCAGCAGTTACGGACTAGCGGGAGTCTACAATGAGCAGTTCTTC
TRBV28	TRBD2	NA	15	TRBJ2-3	CASSVTSGSTDTQYF	TGTGCCAGCAGTGTAACTAGCGGGAGCACAGATACGCAGTATTTT
TRBV5-1	TRBD1	NA	15	TRBJ2-2	CASSYYRGDTGELFF	TGCGCCAGCAGCTACTACAGGGGGGACACCGGGGAGCTGTTTTTT
TRBV6-5	NA	NA	16	TRBJ2-1	CASSYSRVSSYNEQFF	TGTGCCAGCAGTTACTCCCGAGTAAGCTCCTACAATGAGCAGTTCTTC
TRBV10-3	NA	NA	15	TRBJ1-3	CAISRRGGVGNTIYF	TGTGCCATCAGCAGAAGAGGGGGAGTTGGAAACACCATATATTTT
TRBV5-8	TRBD2	NA	16	TRBJ2-7	CASSLGQLAGGDEQYF	TGTGCCAGCAGCTTGGGGCAGCTAGCGGGAGGCGACGAGCAGTACTTC
TRBV28	NA	NA	13	TRBJ2-7	CATRQPPTLEQYF	TGTGCCACCCGACAGCCACCTACGCTCGAGCAGTACTTC
TRBV2	TRBD2	NA	16	TRBJ2-5	CASTPPASGRGETQYF	TGTGCCAGCACCCCCCCTGCTAGCGGGAGGGGGGAGACCCAGTACTTC
TRBV9	NA	NA	14	TRBJ2-7	CASSVTGQSYEQYF	TGTGCCAGCAGCGTTACCGGACAGTCGTACGAGCAGTACTTC
TRBV27	NA	NA	15	TRBJ1-6	CASRAPDIPNSPLHF	TGTGCCAGCAGAGCCCCCGACATCCCTAATTCACCCCTCCACTTT
TRBV7-2	NA	NA	16	TRBJ2-7	CASSLEGGIPTYEQYF	TGTGCCAGCAGCTTAGAGGGCGGGATCCCCACCTACGAGCAGTACTTC
TRBV9	TRBD2	NA	17	TRBJ2-1	CASSAGLAGTLYNEQFF	TGTGCCAGCAGCGCTGGACTAGCGGGGACCCTTTACAATGAGCAGTTCTTC
TRBV5-1	NA	NA	14	TRBJ2-7	CASSSRGSSYEQYF	TGCGCCAGCAGCTCTAGGGGAAGCTCCTACGAGCAGTACTTC
TRBV18	NA	NA	17	TRBJ1-4	CASSPTGGRSKNEKLFF	TGTGCCAGCTCACCCACCGGGGGGCGATCGAAAAATGAAAAACTGTTTTTT
TRBV5-6	NA	once	12	TRBJ2-3	CASGGLEGLQYF	TGTGCCAGCGGTGGTCTAGAAGGATTGCAGTATTTT
TRBV28	TRBD1	NA	18	TRBJ1-6	CASKEDRALSSYNSPLHF	TGTGCCAGCAAGGAGGACAGGGCCCTGAGCTCCTATAATTCACCCCTCCACTTT
TRBV12-3/TRBV12-4	NA	few	12	TRBJ1-5	CASSPLNQPQHF	TGTGCCAGCAGTCCCTTAAATCAGCCCCAGCATTTT
TRBV9	NA	NA	12	TRBJ2-1	CASSVGNNEQFF	TGTGCCAGCAGCGTAGGAAACAATGAGCAGTTCTTC
TRBV27	NA	NA	14	TRBJ2-5	CASRGRSAQETQYF	TGTGCCAGCAGGGGACGTTCGGCTCAAGAGACCCAGTACTTC
TRBV11-2	TRBD1	NA	14	TRBJ2-5	CASSTRDRQETQYF	TGTGCCAGCAGCACCCGGGACAGACAAGAGACCCAGTACTTC
TRBV7-8	NA	few	16	TRBJ2-7	CASSWRGRTAAYEQYF	TGTGCCAGCAGCTGGCGAGGTCGGACAGCAGCCTACGAGCAGTACTTC
TRBV30	TRBD1	NA	12	TRBJ1-4	CAWRGDSEKLFF	TGTGCCTGGAGGGGGGACAGTGAAAAACTGTTTTTT
TRBV4-2	TRBD2	NA	16	TRBJ2-1	CASTDRRTFPSGFLFF	TGTGCCAGCACTGACCGAAGAACTTTTCCTAGCGGGTTTTTATTCTTC
TRBV20-1	NA	NA	9	TRBJ1-1	CSAPDRTFF	TGCAGTGCCCCTGATCGGACTTTCTTT
TRBV23-1	NA	NA	15	TRBJ1-5	CASSHCRVRNQPQHF	TGCGCCAGCAGTCACTGCAGGGTGAGAAATCAGCCCCAGCATTTT
TRBV28	TRBD1	NA	14	TRBJ1-1	CASSPWTGNTEAFF	TGTGCCAGCAGTCCCTGGACAGGGAACACTGAAGCTTTCTTT
TRBV27	NA	NA	18	TRBJ2-6	CASSLSGTRGSGANVLTF	TGTGCCAGCAGTTTATCCGGGACACGGGGCTCTGGGGCCAACGTCCTGACTTTC
TRBV27	TRBD2	NA	16	TRBJ2-1	CASSPLGAGVYNEQFF	TGTGCCAGCAGTCCGCTTGGCGCGGGGGTTTACAATGAGCAGTTCTTC
TRBV7-2	NA	NA	15	TRBJ2-3	CASRSLAMSTDTQYF	TGTGCCAGCAGGTCTCTAGCTATGAGCACAGATACGCAGTATTTT
TRBV3-1/TRBV3-2	TRBD1	NA	15	TRBJ1-4	CASSTRDRPFEKLFF	TGTGCCAGCAGCACCAGGGACAGGCCCTTTGAAAAACTGTTTTTT
TRBV7-9	NA	NA	14	TRBJ1-6	CASSPVTYNSPLHF	TGTGCCAGCAGCCCCGTAACATATAATTCACCCCTCCACTTT
TRBV7-9	NA	NA	13	TRBJ1-5	CASSLTSNQPQHF	TGTGCCAGCAGCCTGACTAGCAATCAGCCCCAGCATTTT